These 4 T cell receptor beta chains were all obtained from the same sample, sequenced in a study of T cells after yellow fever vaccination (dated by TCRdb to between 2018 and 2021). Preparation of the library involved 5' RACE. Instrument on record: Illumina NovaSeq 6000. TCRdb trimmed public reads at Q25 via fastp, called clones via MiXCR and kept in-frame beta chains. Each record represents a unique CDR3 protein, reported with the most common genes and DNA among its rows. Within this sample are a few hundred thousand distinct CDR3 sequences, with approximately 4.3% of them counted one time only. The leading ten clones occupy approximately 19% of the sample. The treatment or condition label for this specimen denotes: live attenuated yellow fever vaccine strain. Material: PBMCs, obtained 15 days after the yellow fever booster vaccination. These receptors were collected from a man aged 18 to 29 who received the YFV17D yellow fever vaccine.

This chain's CDR3 is CASSLSADSSSYEQYF. The CDR3 region has the DNA TGTGCCAGCAGTTTATCTGCGGACTCGAGCTCCTACGAGCAGTACTTC. The chain combines TRBV27 with TRBJ2-7; D may be TRBD2 (5 bases). Germline V gene sequence: CDR1 MNHEY, CDR2 SMNVEV (reference sequence). Between the trimmed V and J ends, which lost 0 bases and 0 bases, there was a span of 12 bases. CDR3 length: 16 amino acids.

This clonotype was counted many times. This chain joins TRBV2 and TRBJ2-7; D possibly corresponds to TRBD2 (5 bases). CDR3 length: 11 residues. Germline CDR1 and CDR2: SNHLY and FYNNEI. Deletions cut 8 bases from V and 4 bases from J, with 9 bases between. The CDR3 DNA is TGTGCCAGCGGGCTAGCTTACGAGCAGTACGTC. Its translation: CASGLAYEQYV.

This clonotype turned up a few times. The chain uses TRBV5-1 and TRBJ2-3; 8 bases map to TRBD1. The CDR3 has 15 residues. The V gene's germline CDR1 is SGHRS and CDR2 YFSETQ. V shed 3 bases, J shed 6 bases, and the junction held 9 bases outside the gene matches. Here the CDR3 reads CASSSPQGAGDTQYF. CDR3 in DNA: TGCGCCAGCAGCTCACCCCAGGGGGCGGGGGATACGCAGTATTTT.

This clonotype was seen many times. The CDR3 DNA reads as TGTGCCAGCAGCGAACGACAGGGTAGTACAGATACGCAGTATTTT. Translating it yields CASSERQGSTDTQYF. The chain couples TRBV7-2 to TRBJ2-3, with 7 bases lining up with TRBD1. Germline values: CDR1 SGHTA, CDR2 FQGNSA. The CDR3 length is 15 residues. V gave up 5 bases and J gave up 3 bases; unmatched junction bases: 8.